A selection of T cell receptor beta chains follows, all from one sample in a study of T cell responses to AZD1222 COVID-19 vaccine. The data were produced by immunoSEQ multiplex PCR, yet TCRdb's version contains in-frame clones alone and is incomplete. The sample gives 80,000 to 90,000 clones, roughly 88% of which show up once; approximately 4.5% is in the top ten. The specimen comprised peripheral blood, sampled on day 0 of MenACWY control vaccination. These receptors were obtained from an adult in good health. CDR3s include the opening cysteine and the closing phenylalanine or tryptophan. A D gene is named only where the DNA matches it firmly. For some rows the clone size is stated as once, few or many, or as a class when expanded; others skip it.

TRBJ2-7 | TRBV29-1 | NA | TRBD1 | CSVRTGGGEQYF | TGCAGCGTCAGGACAGGGGGCGGCGAGCAGTACTTC
TRBJ2-2 | TRBV20-1 | NA | NA | CSASSWGHSTGELFF | TGCAGTGCTAGTAGCTGGGGACATTCCACCGGGGAGCTGTTTTTT
TRBJ1-1 | TRBV6-5 | NA | NA | CASSYSAGQITTEAFF | TGTGCCAGCAGTTACTCGGCCGGACAAATTACCACTGAAGCTTTCTTT
TRBJ2-1 | TRBV5-1 | NA | TRBD2 | CASSLGLAGVDEQFF | TGCGCCAGCAGCTTGGGGCTAGCGGGAGTCGATGAGCAGTTCTTC
TRBJ1-2 | TRBV30 | NA | NA | CAWSVLTGNYGYTF | TGTGCCTGGAGTGTACTAACAGGGAACTATGGCTACACCTTC
TRBJ2-1 | TRBV18 | NA | NA | CASSPDYSYNEQFF | TGTGCCAGCTCACCGGACTATTCCTACAATGAGCAGTTCTTC
TRBJ1-1 | TRBV12-3/TRBV12-4 | NA | NA | CASSRDLTEAFF | TGTGCCAGCTCTAGGGATTTGACTGAAGCTTTCTTT
TRBJ2-1 | TRBV7-2 | NA | TRBD2 | CASSFSGRFNEQFF | TGTGCCAGCAGCTTTAGCGGGAGGTTCAATGAGCAGTTCTTC
TRBJ2-5 | TRBV7-9 | NA | TRBD2 | CASSPGTSGNQETQYF | TGTGCCAGCAGCCCCGGGACTAGCGGGAACCAAGAGACCCAGTACTTC
TRBJ2-2 | TRBV5-1 | NA | NA | CASSLVAGPNTGELFF | TGCGCCAGCAGCTTGGTCGCAGGCCCGAACACCGGGGAGCTGTTTTTT
TRBJ2-3 | TRBV25-1 | once | TRBD1 | CASSANRGQGAMDTQYF | TGTGCCAGCAGTGCGAACCGCGGACAGGGGGCGATGGATACGCAGTATTTT
TRBJ1-1 | TRBV7-9 | NA | NA | CASSFGTAEAFF | TGTGCCAGCAGCTTTGGGACTGCGGAAGCTTTCTTT
TRBJ1-2 | TRBV5-4 | NA | NA | CASSLEDFINYGYTF | TGTGCCAGCAGCTTGGAGGACTTTATAAACTATGGCTACACCTTC
TRBJ2-3 | TRBV6-5 | NA | NA | CASSLGTDTQYF | TGTGCCAGCAGTCTAGGGACAGATACGCAGTATTTT
TRBJ2-1 | TRBV19 | NA | NA | CASSIDPGRPQIFNEQFF | TGTGCCAGTAGTATAGACCCGGGGAGGCCTCAGATTTTCAATGAGCAGTTCTTC
TRBJ2-5 | TRBV19 | NA | NA | CASRSEGQETQYF | TGTGCCAGTAGATCCGAGGGCCAAGAGACCCAGTACTTC
TRBJ2-1 | TRBV18 | once | TRBD2 | CASSPPAGGQSYNEQFF | TGTGCCAGCTCACCACCGGCGGGAGGGCAAAGTTACAATGAGCAGTTCTTC
TRBJ1-5 | TRBV18 | NA | NA | CASSAGNQPQHF | TGTGCCAGCTCGGCCGGCAATCAGCCCCAGCATTTT
TRBJ1-1 | TRBV6-5 | few | NA | CAIQGSPGDTEAFF | TGTGCCATCCAGGGTTCTCCAGGGGACACTGAAGCTTTCTTT
TRBJ1-2 | TRBV7-9 | NA | TRBD1 | CASSFPGGLYGYTF | TGTGCCAGCAGCTTTCCAGGGGGTCTCTATGGCTACACCTTC
TRBJ2-7 | TRBV19 | few | NA | CASSLGYEQYF | TGTGCCAGTAGTCTAGGGTACGAGCAGTACTTC
TRBJ2-7 | TRBV7-9 | NA | NA | CASSPRDTGYEQYF | TGTGCCAGCAGCCCCCGGGACACTGGCTACGAGCAGTACTTC
TRBJ1-6 | TRBV3-1/TRBV3-2 | NA | TRBD1 | CASSQDWRTGNSPLHF | TGTGCCAGCAGCCAAGATTGGAGGACAGGGAATTCACCCCTCCACTTT
TRBJ1-6 | TRBV10-1 | NA | TRBD1 | CASSTGDSPLHF | TGCGCCAGCAGCACAGGGGATTCACCCCTCCACTTT
TRBJ2-6 | TRBV19 | NA | NA | CASTEIQGANVLTF | TGTGCCAGTACCGAAATCCAAGGAGCCAACGTCCTGACTTTC
TRBJ1-2 | TRBV6-4 | NA | NA | CASSEGDRVNYGYTF | TGTGCCAGCAGTGAGGGAGACAGAGTCAACTATGGCTACACCTTC
TRBJ1-2 | TRBV12-3/TRBV12-4 | once | NA | CASSFIHGAGYTF | TGTGCCAGCAGTTTTATTCACGGTGCCGGCTACACCTTC
TRBJ1-1 | TRBV30 | NA | TRBD1 | CAWSWKGAAFF | TGTGCCTGGAGTTGGAAGGGGGCAGCTTTCTTT
TRBJ1-5 | TRBV10-3 | NA | NA | CAISPDGSNQPQHF | TGTGCCATCAGCCCAGACGGAAGCAATCAGCCCCAGCATTTT
TRBJ2-3 | TRBV30 | NA | TRBD2 | CAWSVLSGNTDTQYF | TGTGCCTGGAGTGTACTAAGCGGGAACACAGATACGCAGTATTTT
TRBJ2-3 | TRBV4-3 | once | TRBD2 | CASSLIAGITDTQYF | TGCGCCAGCAGCCTAATAGCGGGAATCACAGATACGCAGTATTTT
TRBJ1-5 | TRBV19 | NA | NA | CASSEQVGNQPQHF | TGTGCCAGTAGTGAACAGGTAGGCAATCAGCCCCAGCATTTT
TRBJ2-4 | TRBV27 | once | NA | CASSPSQATKNIQYF | TGTGCCAGCAGTCCGAGCCAAGCCACCAAAAACATTCAGTACTTC
TRBJ1-5 | TRBV19 | NA | NA | CASSSKVRAVQPQHF | TGTGCCAGTAGTAGCAAGGTCCGGGCGGTTCAGCCCCAGCATTTT
TRBJ1-1 | TRBV7-2 | NA | TRBD1 | CASSHGTGLGTEAFF | TGTGCCAGCAGCCATGGGACAGGGCTTGGGACTGAAGCTTTCTTT
TRBJ2-7 | TRBV29-1 | NA | TRBD1 | CSVGQTPYEQYF | TGCAGCGTGGGACAGACACCCTACGAGCAGTACTTC
TRBJ1-5 | TRBV4-2 | NA | NA | CASSQDPRNQPQHF | TGTGCCAGCAGCCAAGACCCCAGGAATCAGCCCCAGCATTTT
TRBJ2-7 | TRBV27 | NA | NA | CASSLRRGRDEQYF | TGTGCCAGCAGTCTCCGACGGGGCCGGGACGAGCAGTACTTC
TRBJ1-6 | TRBV19 | NA | NA | CATRNPGTEASPLHF | TGTGCCACCCGCAACCCAGGGACGGAGGCTTCACCCCTCCACTTT
TRBJ2-1 | TRBV15 | NA | NA | CATSREGSRNEQFF | TGTGCCACCAGCAGGGAAGGGTCAAGGAATGAGCAGTTCTTC
TRBJ1-5 | TRBV4-3 | once | NA | CASSRDLGQINQPQHF | TGCGCCAGCAGCCGGGACTTAGGACAGATTAATCAGCCCCAGCATTTT
TRBJ1-1 | TRBV7-2 | NA | NA | CASRPGGVNTEAFF | TGTGCCAGCAGACCGGGGGGAGTTAACACTGAAGCTTTCTTT
TRBJ2-7 | TRBV7-2 | NA | NA | CASSGDSYEQYF | TGTGCCAGCAGCGGTGACTCGTACGAGCAGTACTTC
TRBJ2-2 | TRBV30 | once | NA | CAWSRTEDTGELFF | TGTGCCTGGAGTCGCACCGAGGACACCGGGGAGCTGTTTTTT
TRBJ1-2 | TRBV19 | NA | NA | CASSILTAGESGYTF | TGTGCCAGTAGTATTTTGACAGCCGGGGAATCTGGCTACACCTTC
TRBJ1-5 | TRBV28 | NA | NA | CASSLPGPYNQPQHF | TGTGCCAGCAGTTTACCGGGACCTTACAATCAGCCCCAGCATTTT
TRBJ1-4 | TRBV2 | NA | TRBD1 | CASSPGGQGNEKLFF | TGTGCCAGCAGTCCAGGGGGGCAGGGGAATGAAAAACTGTTTTTT
TRBJ1-1 | TRBV28 | NA | NA | CASLTSTGARTEAFF | TGTGCCAGCCTAACCTCCACAGGCGCACGCACTGAAGCTTTCTTT
TRBJ1-2 | TRBV13 | NA | NA | CASSTTGNYGYTF | TGTGCCAGCAGCACCACGGGTAACTATGGCTACACCTTC
TRBJ1-4 | TRBV29-1 | NA | TRBD1 | CSVGGTGGEKLFF | TGCAGCGTTGGGGGGACAGGGGGAGAAAAACTGTTTTTT
TRBJ1-1 | TRBV24-1 | NA | NA | CATSAQRGTEAFF | TGTGCCACCAGTGCCCAACGGGGGACTGAAGCTTTCTTT
TRBJ1-1 | TRBV19 | NA | NA | CATKERMNTEAFF | TGTGCCACCAAGGAGAGGATGAACACTGAAGCTTTCTTT
TRBJ2-1 | TRBV7-2 | NA | NA | CASSQGSGNEQFF | TGTGCCAGCAGCCAGGGTTCGGGTAATGAGCAGTTCTTC